Listed below are T cell receptor beta chains from one sample, sequenced in a study of cytomegalovirus exposure and HLA in healthy donors. Sequenced by immunoSEQ multiplex PCR; TCRdb stores in-frame clones only, minus some. Among roughly 150,000 clones listed, about 80% were seen once. Sequenced material: PBMCs. These receptors originate from a man aged 35-49 years in good health and CMV-seropositive. CDR3s include the opening cysteine and the closing phenylalanine or tryptophan. D genes are given only for firm matches. Size tells how often a clone was seen (once, few, many) or the class of an expanded clone, and some rows leave it out.

CDR3 length,V gene,clone size,D gene,J gene,CDR3 DNA,CDR3 protein
12,TRBV28,-,-,TRBJ1-5,TGTGCCAGCACTTCCAGGGTTCAGTTCCAGCATTTT,CASTSRVQFQHF
16,TRBV4-2,-,TRBD2,TRBJ2-1,TGTGCCAGCAGCCGATCGACTAGCGGGACTAGTAATGAGCAGTTCTTC,CASSRSTSGTSNEQFF
15,TRBV9,-,-,TRBJ1-3,TGTGCCAGCAGCGTAGCTTTCGGACAGGGAAACACCATATATTTT,CASSVAFGQGNTIYF
13,TRBV7-9,-,-,TRBJ2-2,TGTGCCAGCAGCTTATTTGTGGGACTGGAGCTGTTTTTT,CASSLFVGLELFF
12,TRBV29-1,-,-,TRBJ1-1,TGCAGCGTTGAACCCGGGAACACTGAAGCTTTCTTT,CSVEPGNTEAFF
17,TRBV7-9,few,-,TRBJ1-2,TGTGCCAGCAGCTCTTTAGTTGGTCAGCAGGGGAACTATGGCTACACCTTC,CASSSLVGQQGNYGYTF
15,TRBV7-7,few,TRBD1,TRBJ2-5,TGTGCTAGCAGCTTAGATGAGACAGGGGACGAGACCCAGTACTTC,CASSLDETGDETQYF
13,TRBV7-9,-,-,TRBJ2-7,TGTGCCAGCAGCTTACCGGTCAACTACGAGCAGTACTTC,CASSLPVNYEQYF
14,TRBV9,-,TRBD1,TRBJ1-5,TGTGCCAGCAGCACCGAACAGGGGGGTCAGCCCCAGCATTTT,CASSTEQGGQPQHF
16,TRBV5-1,-,TRBD2,TRBJ2-2,TGCGCCAGCAGCTTGAGACGCGGGGGGAACACCGGGGAGCTGTTTTTT,CASSLRRGGNTGELFF
12,TRBV28,-,-,TRBJ1-2,TGTGCCAGCAGTTTGGCCAGGGATGGCTACACCTTC,CASSLARDGYTF
16,TRBV11-2,-,TRBD1,TRBJ1-2,TGTGCCAGCAGCTTAGATCTACGGCAGGGGGCGGGGGGCTACACCTTC,CASSLDLRQGAGGYTF
15,TRBV5-1,few,TRBD2,TRBJ2-3,TGCGCCAGCACGACTAGCGGGAGAGGCACAGATACGCAGTATTTT,CASTTSGRGTDTQYF
17,TRBV7-6,-,TRBD1,TRBJ1-1,TGTGCCAGCAGCTTAGCGACCGGACAGGGGTCGAACACTGAAGCTTTCTTT,CASSLATGQGSNTEAFF
16,TRBV5-1,-,TRBD2,TRBJ2-5,TGCGCCAGCAGCTTAGTCGGGACTAGCGGTCAAGAGACCCAGTACTTC,CASSLVGTSGQETQYF
12,TRBV7-9,-,TRBD1,TRBJ2-1,TGTTCCAGCAGCAGACAGGGGTATGAGCAGTTCTTC,CSSSRQGYEQFF
15,TRBV19,-,TRBD1,TRBJ1-2,TGTGCCAGTAAAGGGACAGGACAAGCTAACTATGGCTACACCTTC,CASKGTGQANYGYTF
15,TRBV6-1,once,TRBD1,TRBJ2-1,TGTGCCAGCAGTGCGACAGGGCCGAGTGGTAATGAGCAGTTCTTC,CASSATGPSGNEQFF